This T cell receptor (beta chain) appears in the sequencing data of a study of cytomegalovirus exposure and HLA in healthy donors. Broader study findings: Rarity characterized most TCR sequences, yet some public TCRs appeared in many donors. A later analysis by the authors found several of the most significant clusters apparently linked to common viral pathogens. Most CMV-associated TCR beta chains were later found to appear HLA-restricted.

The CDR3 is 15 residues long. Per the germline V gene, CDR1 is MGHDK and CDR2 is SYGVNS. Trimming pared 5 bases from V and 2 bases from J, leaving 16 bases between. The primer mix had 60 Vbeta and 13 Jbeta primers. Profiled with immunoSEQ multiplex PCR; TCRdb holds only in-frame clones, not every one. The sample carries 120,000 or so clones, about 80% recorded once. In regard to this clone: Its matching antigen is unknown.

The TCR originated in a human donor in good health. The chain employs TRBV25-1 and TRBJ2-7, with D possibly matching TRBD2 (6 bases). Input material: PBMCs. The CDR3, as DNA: TGTGCCAGCAGTCCGGGGCGGGACGGGGCCTACGAGCAGTACTTC. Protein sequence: CASSPGRDGAYEQYF.